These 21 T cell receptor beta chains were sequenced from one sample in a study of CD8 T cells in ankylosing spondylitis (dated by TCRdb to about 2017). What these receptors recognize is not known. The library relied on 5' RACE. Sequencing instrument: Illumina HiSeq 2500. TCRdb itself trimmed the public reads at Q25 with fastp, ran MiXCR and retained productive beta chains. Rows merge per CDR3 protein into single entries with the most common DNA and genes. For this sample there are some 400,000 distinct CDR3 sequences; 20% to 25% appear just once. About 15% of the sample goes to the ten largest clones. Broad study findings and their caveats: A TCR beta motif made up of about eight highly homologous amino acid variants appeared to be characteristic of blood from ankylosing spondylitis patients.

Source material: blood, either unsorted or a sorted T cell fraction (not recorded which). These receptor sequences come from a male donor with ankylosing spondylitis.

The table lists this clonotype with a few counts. The chain's CDR3 is CASSSDYSNQPQHF. Here the CDR3 DNA reads TGTGCCAGCAGCTCTGACTATAGCAATCAGCCCCAGCATTTT. The chain carries TRBV2 and TRBJ1-5; D unclear. In germline, CDR1 is SNHLY, CDR2 FYNNEI. The CDR3 length is 14 residues. V lost 6 bases and J lost 0, with 9 bases in between.

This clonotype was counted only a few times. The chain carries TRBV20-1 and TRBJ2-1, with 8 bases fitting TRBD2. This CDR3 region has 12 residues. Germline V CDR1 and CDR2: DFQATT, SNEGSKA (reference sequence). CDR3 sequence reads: CGSGGRYNEQFF. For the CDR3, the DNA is TGCGGGAGTGGCGGGAGGTACAATGAGCAGTTCTTC.

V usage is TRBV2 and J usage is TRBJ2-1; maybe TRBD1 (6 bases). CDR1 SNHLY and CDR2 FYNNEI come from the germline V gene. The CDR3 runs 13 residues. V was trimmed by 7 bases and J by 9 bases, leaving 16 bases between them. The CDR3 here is CASMLQGWGEQFF. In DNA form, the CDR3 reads TGTGCCAGCATGTTACAGGGCTGGGGTGAGCAGTTCTTC.

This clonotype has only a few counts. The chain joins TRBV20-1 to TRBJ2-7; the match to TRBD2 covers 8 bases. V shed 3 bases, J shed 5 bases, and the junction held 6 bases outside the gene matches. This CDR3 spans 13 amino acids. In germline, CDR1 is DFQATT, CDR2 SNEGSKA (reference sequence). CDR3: CSASGRANDEQYF. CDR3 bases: TGCAGTGCTAGCGGGAGGGCCAACGACGAGCAGTACTTC.

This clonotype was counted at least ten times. This CDR3 reads CASSPTGGVGANVLTF. In nucleotides, the CDR3 is TGTGCCAGCAGTCCAACAGGGGGCGTTGGGGCCAACGTCCTGACTTTC. The chain joins TRBV6-1 to TRBJ2-6; 9 bases map to TRBD1. Unmatched junction bases numbered 5, after V lost 5 bases and J lost 3 bases. There are 16 residues in the CDR3. CDR1 is MNHNS, CDR2 SASEGT, per germline.

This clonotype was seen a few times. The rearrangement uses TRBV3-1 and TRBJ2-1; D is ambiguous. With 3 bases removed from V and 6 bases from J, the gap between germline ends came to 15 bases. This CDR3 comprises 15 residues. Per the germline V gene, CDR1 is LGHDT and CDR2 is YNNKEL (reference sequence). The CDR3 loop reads CASSQGSIRANEQFF. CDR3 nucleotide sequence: TGTGCCAGCAGCCAGGGCTCCATACGCGCCAATGAGCAGTTCTTC.

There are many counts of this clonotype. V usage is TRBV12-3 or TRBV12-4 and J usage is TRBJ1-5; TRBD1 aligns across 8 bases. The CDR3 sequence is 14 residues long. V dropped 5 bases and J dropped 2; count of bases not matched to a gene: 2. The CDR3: CASSATGGNQPQHF. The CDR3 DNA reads TGTGCCAGCAGTGCGACAGGGGGCAATCAGCCCCAGCATTTT.

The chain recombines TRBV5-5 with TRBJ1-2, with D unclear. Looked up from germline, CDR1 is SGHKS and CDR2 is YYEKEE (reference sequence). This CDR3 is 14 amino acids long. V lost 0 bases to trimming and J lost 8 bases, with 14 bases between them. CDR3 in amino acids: CASSLEVRGSGYTF. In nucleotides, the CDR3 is TGTGCCAGCAGCTTGGAAGTTCGAGGATCCGGCTACACCTTC.

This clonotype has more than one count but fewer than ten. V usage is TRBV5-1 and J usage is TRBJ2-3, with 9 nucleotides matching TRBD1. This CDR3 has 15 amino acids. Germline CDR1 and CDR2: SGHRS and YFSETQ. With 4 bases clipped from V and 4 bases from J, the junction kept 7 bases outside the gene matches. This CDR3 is CASSSPGQGPDTQYF. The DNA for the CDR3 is TGCGCCAGCAGCAGTCCGGGACAGGGCCCAGATACGCAGTATTTT.

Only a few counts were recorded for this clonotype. The DNA of the CDR3 is TGTGCCAGCAGCGTAGAGGGGCTAGCTAGTAACCAGTACTTC. This gives the protein CASSVEGLASNQYF. The V call is TRBV9, the J call TRBJ2-4, with D perhaps given as TRBD1 or TRBD2 (5 bases each). The CDR3 is made up of 14 amino acids. CDR1 is SGDLS, CDR2 YYNGEE, per germline. Trimming left V 0 bases short and J 13 bases short, with 17 bases between.

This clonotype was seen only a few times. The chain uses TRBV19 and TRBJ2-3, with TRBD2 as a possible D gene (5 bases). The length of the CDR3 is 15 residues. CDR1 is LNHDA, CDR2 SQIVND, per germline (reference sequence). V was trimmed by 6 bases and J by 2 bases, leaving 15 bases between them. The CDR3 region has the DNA TGTGCCAGTAGCACCACCAGCGGATACACAGATACGCAGTATTTT. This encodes CASSTTSGYTDTQYF.

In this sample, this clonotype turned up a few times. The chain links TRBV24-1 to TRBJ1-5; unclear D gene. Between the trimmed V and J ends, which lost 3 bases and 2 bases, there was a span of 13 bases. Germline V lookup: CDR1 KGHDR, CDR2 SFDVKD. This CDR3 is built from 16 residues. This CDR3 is CATSDHPGNGNQPQHF. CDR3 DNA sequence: TGTGCCACCAGTGATCACCCCGGGAATGGCAATCAGCCCCAGCATTTT.

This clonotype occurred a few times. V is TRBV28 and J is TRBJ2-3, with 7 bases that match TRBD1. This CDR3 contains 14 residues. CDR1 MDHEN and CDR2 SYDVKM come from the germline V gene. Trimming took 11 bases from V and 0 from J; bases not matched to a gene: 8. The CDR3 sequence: CAGRGRLSTDTQYF. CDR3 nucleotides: TGTGCCGGTAGGGGGCGACTTAGCACAGATACGCAGTATTTT.

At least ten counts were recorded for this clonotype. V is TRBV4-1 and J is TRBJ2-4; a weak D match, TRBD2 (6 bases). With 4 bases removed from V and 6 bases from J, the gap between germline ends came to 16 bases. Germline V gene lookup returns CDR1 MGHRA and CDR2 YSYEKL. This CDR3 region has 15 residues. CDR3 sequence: CASSLMRGPRNIQYF. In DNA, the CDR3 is TGCGCCAGCAGCCTCATGCGGGGACCCAGAAACATTCAGTACTTC.

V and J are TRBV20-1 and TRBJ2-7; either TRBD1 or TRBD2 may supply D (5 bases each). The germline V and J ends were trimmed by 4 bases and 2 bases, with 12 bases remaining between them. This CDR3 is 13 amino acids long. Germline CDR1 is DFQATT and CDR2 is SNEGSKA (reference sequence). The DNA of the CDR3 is TGCAGTGCTACCAGGGACCTAGCCTACGAGCAGTACTTC. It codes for CSATRDLAYEQYF.

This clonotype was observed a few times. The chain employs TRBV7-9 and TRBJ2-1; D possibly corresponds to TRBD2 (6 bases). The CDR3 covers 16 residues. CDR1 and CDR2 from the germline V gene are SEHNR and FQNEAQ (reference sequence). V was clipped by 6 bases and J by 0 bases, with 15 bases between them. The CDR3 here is CASRKRVADSYNEQFF. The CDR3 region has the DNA TGTGCCAGCAGAAAAAGGGTAGCGGACTCCTACAATGAGCAGTTCTTC.

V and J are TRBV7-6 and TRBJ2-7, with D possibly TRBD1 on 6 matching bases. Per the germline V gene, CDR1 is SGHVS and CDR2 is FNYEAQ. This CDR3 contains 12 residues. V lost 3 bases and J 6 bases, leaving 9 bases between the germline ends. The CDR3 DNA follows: TGTGCCAGCAGCTTTACAGGGTCCGAGCAGTACTTC. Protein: CASSFTGSEQYF.

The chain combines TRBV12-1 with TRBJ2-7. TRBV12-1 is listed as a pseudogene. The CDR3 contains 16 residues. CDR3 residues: CASNRSSLGGRYEQYF. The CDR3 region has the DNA TGTGCCAGCAACCGTAGCTCTCTAGGCGGCCGCTACGAGCAGTACTTC.

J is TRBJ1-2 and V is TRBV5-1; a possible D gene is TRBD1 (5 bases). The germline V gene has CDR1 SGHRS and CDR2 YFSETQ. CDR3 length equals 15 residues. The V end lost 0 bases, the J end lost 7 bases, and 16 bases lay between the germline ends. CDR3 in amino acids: CASSLAGGGVGGYTF. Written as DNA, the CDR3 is TGCGCCAGCAGCTTGGCCGGAGGAGGGGTGGGTGGCTACACCTTC. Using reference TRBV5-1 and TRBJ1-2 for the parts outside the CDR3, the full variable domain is KAGVTQTPRYLIKTRGQQVTLSCSPISGHRSVSWYQQTPGQGLQFLFEYFSETQRNKGNFPGRFSGRQFSNSRSEMNVSTLELGDSALYLCASSLAGGGVGGYTFGSGTRLTVV.

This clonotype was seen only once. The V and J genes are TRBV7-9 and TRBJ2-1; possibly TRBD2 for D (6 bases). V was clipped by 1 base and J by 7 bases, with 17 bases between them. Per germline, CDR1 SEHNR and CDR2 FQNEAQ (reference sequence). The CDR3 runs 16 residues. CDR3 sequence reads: CASSLVGTAVGNEQFF. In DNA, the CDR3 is TGTGCCAGCAGCTTAGTCGGGACTGCCGTGGGGAATGAGCAGTTCTTC.

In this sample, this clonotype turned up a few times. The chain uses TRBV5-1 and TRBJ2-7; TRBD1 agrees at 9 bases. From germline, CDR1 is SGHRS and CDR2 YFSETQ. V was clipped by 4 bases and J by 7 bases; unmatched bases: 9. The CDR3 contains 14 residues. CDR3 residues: CASSPPGQGWEQYF. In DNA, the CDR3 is TGCGCCAGCAGCCCCCCGGGACAGGGTTGGGAGCAGTACTTC.